These 23 T cell receptor beta chains were sequenced from one sample in a study of cytomegalovirus exposure and HLA in healthy donors. The PCR was carried out with 60 Vbeta primers and 13 Jbeta primers. The repertoire was sequenced with immunoSEQ multiplex PCR; TCRdb's copy has only in-frame clones and lacks some. In the table there are approximately 120,000 clones, 74% of which are singletons. The sample taken for sequencing was PBMCs. Receptors originate from a woman between 50 and 59 years old in good health and CMV-seropositive.

The V call is TRBV28, the J call TRBJ1-6; D may be TRBD1 (6 bases). The CDR3 has 14 residues. Deletions cut 6 bases from V and 6 bases from J, with 12 bases between. Germline CDR1 reads MDHEN; CDR2 reads SYDVKM. In nucleotides, the CDR3 is TGTGCCAGCAGGTCCGACAGGATTAATTCACCCCTCCACTTT. As protein: CASRSDRINSPLHF.

This rearrangement joins TRBV11-3 to TRBJ2-1, with a tentative D call TRBD1 (6 bases). Deletions cut 5 bases from V and 5 bases from J, with 16 bases between. CDR1 and CDR2 from the germline V gene are SGHNT and YENEEA. There are 15 residues in the CDR3. CDR3 bases: TGTGCCAGCAGCCAATTAGGCAGGGGAAACAATGAGCAGTTCTTC. It codes for CASSQLGRGNNEQFF.

This clone has just a few counts. The chain combines TRBV5-6 with TRBJ2-5; 8 positions match TRBD1. The CDR3 has 14 amino acids. CDR1 SGHDT and CDR2 YYEEEE come from the germline V gene. The V gene end was trimmed by 7 bases and the J gene end by 4 bases; junction bases not matched to a gene: 9. The DNA of the CDR3 is TGTGCCAGCGCCCTTGGGACAGGTGGAGAGACCCAGTACTTC. Encoded protein: CASALGTGGETQYF.

CDR3 sequence reads: CAISELGLAGGPAEQFF. DNA for the CDR3: TGTGCCATCAGTGAGTTGGGACTAGCGGGGGGGCCGGCTGAGCAGTTCTTC. V usage is TRBV10-3 and J usage is TRBJ2-1; 16 bases match TRBD2. V lost 1 base to trimming and J lost 9 bases; unmatched junction nucleotides: 6. This CDR3 comprises 17 residues. Germline assignment: CDR1 ENHRY and CDR2 SYGVKD.

This clone was counted only a few times. The chain uses TRBV9 and TRBJ2-2, with unresolved D. Germline-derived CDR1 and CDR2 are SGDLS and YYNGEE. This CDR3 contains 12 residues. The V and J ends lost 0 bases and 7 bases respectively, with 4 bases between them. CDR3 nucleotide sequence: TGTGCCAGCAGCGTAGAATACGGGGAGCTGTTTTTT. This translates into CASSVEYGELFF.

The chain recombines TRBV7-9 with TRBJ1-2; D is possibly TRBD1 (6 bases). Trimming removed 1 base from V and 6 bases from J, with 15 bases in between. The CDR3 consists of 15 residues. CDR1 is SEHNR and CDR2 is FQNEAQ in the germline V gene (reference sequence). In nucleotides, the CDR3 is TGTGCCAGCAGCTTAGGAGGTTTGGGGGCAGATGGCTACACCTTC. This gives the protein CASSLGGLGADGYTF.

The rearrangement joins TRBV2 to TRBJ2-5; D is possibly TRBD2 (5 bases). This CDR3 is built from 12 residues. CDR1 is SNHLY, CDR2 FYNNEI, per germline. V was shortened by 4 bases and J by 4 bases, with 7 bases between the two germline ends. For the CDR3, the DNA is TGTGCCAGCAGTGCCCGGGGAGAGACCCAGTACTTC. Residues: CASSARGETQYF. Full variable domain (remainder filled in from reference TRBV2 and TRBJ2-5): EPEVTQTPSHQVTQMGQEVILRCVPISNHLYFYWYRQILGQKVEFLVSFYNNEISEKSEIFDDQFSVERPDGSNFTLKIRSTKLEDSAMYFCASSARGETQYFGPGTRLLVL.

V and J are TRBV18 and TRBJ2-1; no firm D call. CDR1 and CDR2 from the germline V gene are KGHSH and LQKENI. The CDR3 is 16 amino acids. Trimming pared 3 bases from V and 2 bases from J, leaving 14 bases between. The CDR3 reads CASSPGPGRTYNEQFF. The CDR3, as DNA: TGTGCCAGCTCACCTGGTCCAGGCAGAACCTACAATGAGCAGTTCTTC.

The genes are TRBV6-6 and TRBJ2-7, with 7 bases matching TRBD2. Trimming at V came to 5 bases and at J to 7 bases, leaving 8 bases not matched to a gene. This CDR3 contains 13 residues. Germline V gene sequence: CDR1 MNHNY, CDR2 SVGAGI (reference sequence). The CDR3 DNA reads TGTGCCAGCAGTCCTACTAGCGCGGGTGAGCAGTACTTC. Protein sequence: CASSPTSAGEQYF.

The chain couples TRBV7-2 to TRBJ2-2; 10 bases line up with TRBD1. CDR1 and CDR2 from the germline V gene are SGHTA and FQGNSA. V dropped 6 bases and J dropped 5; count of bases not matched to a gene: 3. The CDR3 contains 14 residues. DNA of the CDR3: TGTGCCAGCAGACTGGGACAGGGGACCGGGGAGCTGTTTTTT. Translation gives CASRLGQGTGELFF. Full variable domain (missing parts from reference TRBV7-2 and TRBJ2-2): GAGVSQSPSNKVTEKGKDVELRCDPISGHTALYWYRQSLGQGLEFLIYFQGNSAPDKSGLPSDRFSAERTGGSVSTLTIQRTQQEDSAVYLCASRLGQGTGELFFGEGSRLTVL.

The V gene is TRBV29-1, the J gene TRBJ2-7, with D perhaps matching TRBD2 (6 bases). CDR3 length equals 11 residues. CDR1 is SQVTM and CDR2 is ANQGSEA in the germline V gene. Trimming cost V 5 bases and J 7 bases, with 12 bases left between them. The CDR3 loop reads CSVRTTGEQYF. The CDR3 region has the DNA TGCAGCGTTAGGACTACAGGAGAGCAGTACTTC.

The rearrangement links TRBV6-1 to TRBJ2-7; 8 nucleotides line up with TRBD2. Germline V gene sequence: CDR1 MNHNS, CDR2 SASEGT. The CDR3 contains 15 residues. Germline trimming cut 6 bases from V and 2 bases from J; bases unmatched to any gene: 9. The CDR3 is CASSPLAATTYEQYF. CDR3 in DNA: TGTGCCAGCAGCCCACTAGCGGCGACGACCTACGAGCAGTACTTC.

The rearrangement links TRBV5-1 to TRBJ2-3; 8 bases agree with TRBD1. This CDR3 is 22 amino acids long. CDR1 SGHRS and CDR2 YFSETQ come from the germline V gene. After removal of 2 bases from V and 2 bases from J, the junction contained 25 bases not matched to a gene. The CDR3 loop is CASSFFFFSPSLRTGITDTQYF. Written as DNA, the CDR3 is TGCGCCAGCAGCTTTTTCTTTTTTAGCCCTTCTCTACGGACAGGGATCACAGATACGCAGTATTTT.

This clone was picked up a small number of times. This chain links TRBV6-6 with TRBJ2-1, with 8 bases lining up with TRBD2. Germline assignment: CDR1 MNHNY and CDR2 SVGAGI (reference sequence). The CDR3 is 14 residues long. Trimming took 7 bases from V and 5 from J; bases not matched to a gene: 7. The CDR3 nucleotides read TGTGCCAGCACCCCGGGGGGGCCTCACAATGAGCAGTTCTTC. This translates into CASTPGGPHNEQFF.

This clone was counted a few times. V gene TRBV10-2 combines with J gene TRBJ1-4; D gene ambiguous. The V end lost 7 bases, the J end lost 7 bases, and 19 bases lay between the germline ends. Germline loops: CDR1 WSHSY, CDR2 SAAADI. There are 15 residues in the CDR3. The CDR3 is CASTFAIRSGEKLFF. CDR3 sequence (DNA): TGCGCCAGCACTTTCGCGATCAGGAGCGGTGAAAAACTGTTTTTT.

V and J are TRBV4-2 and TRBJ2-3; TRBD2 agrees at 9 bases. This CDR3 contains 18 residues. V lost 1 base to trimming and J lost 2 bases; unmatched junction nucleotides: 10. In germline, CDR1 is LGHNA, CDR2 YNFKEQ. DNA for the CDR3: TGTGCCAGCAGCCAAGGGCCCATCGCGGGGGGGCACACAGATACGCAGTATTTT. Its translation: CASSQGPIAGGHTDTQYF.

V gene TRBV5-4 combines with J gene TRBJ1-1; D is possibly TRBD1 (5 bases). V lost 3 bases and J 6 bases, leaving 18 bases between the germline ends. Germline CDR1 SGHNT, CDR2 YYREEE (reference sequence). CDR3 length equals 15 residues. This CDR3 reads CASSYRGGREAEAFF. DNA for the CDR3: TGTGCCAGCAGCTATCGGGGAGGCAGGGAGGCTGAAGCTTTCTTT.

This clone was seen a single time. The chain is built from TRBV6-6 and TRBJ2-5; 8 bases agree with TRBD2. The last part of the DNA fits TRBJ2-7 better; the J call may be wrong. The germline V gene has CDR1 MNHNY and CDR2 SVGAGI (reference sequence). This CDR3 has 16 amino acids. CDR3 residues: CASSYSNSGNSYEQYF. Written as DNA, the CDR3 is TGTGCCAGCAGTTACTCGAATAGCGGGAACTCCTACGAGCAGTACTTC.

The rearrangement uses TRBV7-2 and TRBJ2-1; TRBD2 aligns across 15 bases. This CDR3 contains 18 residues. The trim removed 1 base at V and 3 bases at J, leaving 4 bases unmatched. CDR1 is SGHTA and CDR2 is FQGNSA in the germline V gene. CDR3 in amino acids: CASSLGGTSGGLYNEQFF. The CDR3 bases are TGTGCCAGCAGCTTAGGGGGGACTAGCGGGGGGCTCTACAATGAGCAGTTCTTC.

CDR3 DNA sequence: TGTGCCAGCAGCGCCGCGGACAGTTACACCGGGGAGCTGTTTTTT. It yields the protein CASSAADSYTGELFF. The chain uses TRBV9 and TRBJ2-2, with TRBD1 as a possible D gene (6 bases). CDR1 is SGDLS, CDR2 YYNGEE, per germline. Between the trimmed V and J ends, which lost 3 bases and 3 bases, there was a span of 12 bases. The CDR3 totals 15 residues.

The chain couples TRBV5-4 to TRBJ2-7; 8 bases map to TRBD1. The germline V gene encodes CDR1 SGHNT and CDR2 YYREEE (reference sequence). V lost 4 bases to trimming and J lost 5 bases; unmatched junction nucleotides: 8. This CDR3 region has 14 residues. The CDR3 coding sequence is TGTGCCAGCAGCGGCAGGGGGCCCCCGGACGAGCAGTACTTC. Its translation is CASSGRGPPDEQYF.

The CDR3 bases are TGTGCCAGCAGCTTTGGGGCCAGCCATTTACACGGGGAGCTGTTTTTT. The encoded protein is CASSFGASHLHGELFF. The gene calls are TRBV5-6 and TRBJ2-2; D might be TRBD1 (5 bases). The germline CDR1 and CDR2 sequences are SGHDT and YYEEEE. Trimming left V 2 bases short and J 7 bases short, with 18 bases between. CDR3 length equals 16 residues.

The chain couples TRBV27 to TRBJ2-1, with 7 positions matching TRBD2. The germline V gene has CDR1 MNHEY and CDR2 SMNVEV (reference sequence). The J segment lost 5 bases and the V segment lost 7 bases, leaving 8 bases of the junction unmatched. The CDR3 length is 14 residues. The CDR3 is CASNSPAGNNEQFF. In DNA form, the CDR3 reads TGTGCCAGCAATTCCCCAGCGGGGAACAATGAGCAGTTCTTC.